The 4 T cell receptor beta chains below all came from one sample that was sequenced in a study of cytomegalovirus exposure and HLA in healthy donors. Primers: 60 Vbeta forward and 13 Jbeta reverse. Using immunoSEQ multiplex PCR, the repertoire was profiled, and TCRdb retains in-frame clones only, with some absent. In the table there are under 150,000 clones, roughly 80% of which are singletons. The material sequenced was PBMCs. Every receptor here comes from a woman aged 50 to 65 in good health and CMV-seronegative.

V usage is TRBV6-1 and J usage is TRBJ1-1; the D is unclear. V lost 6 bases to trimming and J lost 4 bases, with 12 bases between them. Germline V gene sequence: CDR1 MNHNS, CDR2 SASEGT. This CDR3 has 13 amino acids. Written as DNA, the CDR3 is TGTGCCAGCAGGGGGAGCTCTAGCACTGAAGCTTTCTTT. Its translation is CASRGSSSTEAFF.

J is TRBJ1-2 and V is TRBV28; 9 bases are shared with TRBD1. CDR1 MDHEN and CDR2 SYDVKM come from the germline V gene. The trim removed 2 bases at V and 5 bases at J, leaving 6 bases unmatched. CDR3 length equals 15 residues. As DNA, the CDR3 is TGTGCCAGCAGTTTAGTAACAGGGGGCAATTATGGCTACACCTTC. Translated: CASSLVTGGNYGYTF.

DNA for the CDR3: TGTGCCAGCAGGACGGGACTAGCGGTATACAATGAGCAGTTCTTC. It specifies CASRTGLAVYNEQFF. The chain uses TRBV6-1 and TRBJ2-1; 11 bases are shared with TRBD2. Germline assignment: CDR1 MNHNS and CDR2 SASEGT. The CDR3 runs 15 residues. Trimming cost V 6 bases and J 4 bases; bases outside gene matches: 5.

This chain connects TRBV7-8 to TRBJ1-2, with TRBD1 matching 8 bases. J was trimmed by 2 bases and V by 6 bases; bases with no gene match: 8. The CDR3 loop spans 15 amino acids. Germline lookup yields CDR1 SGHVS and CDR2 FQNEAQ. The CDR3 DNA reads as TGTGCCAGCAGGCCCGCCCGGACAGGGAACTATGGCTACACCTTC. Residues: CASRPARTGNYGYTF.